Listed below are T cell receptor beta chains from one sample, sequenced in a study of cytomegalovirus exposure and HLA in healthy donors. Sequenced by immunoSEQ multiplex PCR; TCRdb stores in-frame clones only, minus some. This sample has about 110,000 clones; approximately 76% occur once, and the top ten carry about 2%. Source material: PBMCs. These receptors came from a man younger than 35 in good health and CMV-seronegative. Both conserved end residues are part of each CDR3. D genes are given only for firm matches. Expanded clones get a size class; other rows say once, few or many, or leave the size out.

d_gene: -
v_gene: TRBV6-1
j_gene: TRBJ2-1
abundance: -
CDR3nt: TGTGCCAGCAGTACATTCCCCAGTGAGCAGTTCTTC
CDR3aa: CASSTFPSEQFF

d_gene: TRBD1
v_gene: TRBV27
j_gene: TRBJ1-5
abundance: -
CDR3nt: TGTGCCAGCAGTAGGACAGGGGGTGGCAATCAGCCCCAGCATTTT
CDR3aa: CASSRTGGGNQPQHF

d_gene: -
v_gene: TRBV19
j_gene: TRBJ1-4
abundance: -
CDR3nt: TGTGCCAGTAGTATTGCGTTAGCAACTAATGAAAAACTGTTTTTT
CDR3aa: CASSIALATNEKLFF

d_gene: -
v_gene: TRBV7-2
j_gene: TRBJ2-5
abundance: -
CDR3nt: TGTGCCAGCAGCCCATCTGAGCGGCGGGGGACCCAGTACTTC
CDR3aa: CASSPSERRGTQYF

d_gene: -
v_gene: TRBV5-1
j_gene: TRBJ2-3
abundance: -
CDR3nt: TGCGCCAGCAGCACAGGACACGGGTCAGATACGCAGTATTTT
CDR3aa: CASSTGHGSDTQYF

d_gene: TRBD2
v_gene: TRBV28
j_gene: TRBJ2-5
abundance: -
CDR3nt: TGTGCCAGCAGGGGCGGACTAGGTGAAGAGACCCAGTACTTC
CDR3aa: CASRGGLGEETQYF

d_gene: TRBD1
v_gene: TRBV7-2
j_gene: TRBJ2-7
abundance: -
CDR3nt: TGTGCCAGCAGCTTAGGGCCGGGACAGGGGGCTTACGAGCAGTACTTC
CDR3aa: CASSLGPGQGAYEQYF

d_gene: TRBD1
v_gene: TRBV19
j_gene: TRBJ1-2
abundance: -
CDR3nt: TGTGCCAGTAGTACGACCCCCGGACAGGGCGGCTACACCTTC
CDR3aa: CASSTTPGQGGYTF

d_gene: -
v_gene: TRBV5-1
j_gene: TRBJ1-2
abundance: -
CDR3nt: TGCGCCAGCAGCAGGGAGTTGGCTACAGCTAACTATGGCTACCCCTTC
CDR3aa: CASSRELATANYGYPF

d_gene: -
v_gene: TRBV19
j_gene: TRBJ2-5
abundance: -
CDR3nt: TGTGCCAGTAGTCCGGCTAGGCCAGCCCAAGAGACCCAGTACTTC
CDR3aa: CASSPARPAQETQYF

d_gene: TRBD1
v_gene: TRBV25-1
j_gene: TRBJ2-2
abundance: -
CDR3nt: TGTGCCAGCAAGGGACAGACTGTCTCCAACACCGGGGAGCTGTTTTTT
CDR3aa: CASKGQTVSNTGELFF

d_gene: TRBD1
v_gene: TRBV6-6
j_gene: TRBJ2-1
abundance: -
CDR3nt: TGTGCCAGCAGACGACCGGGACAGGTGAATGAGCAGTTCTTC
CDR3aa: CASRRPGQVNEQFF

d_gene: -
v_gene: TRBV29-1
j_gene: TRBJ2-3
abundance: -
CDR3nt: TGCAGCGTTCCCCCAGGGGACGGAACAGATACGCAGTATTTT
CDR3aa: CSVPPGDGTDTQYF

d_gene: -
v_gene: TRBV5-1
j_gene: TRBJ1-2
abundance: -
CDR3nt: TGCGCCAGCAGCTTGGCCCCCACCCAACAGGGCGGCTACACCTTC
CDR3aa: CASSLAPTQQGGYTF

d_gene: -
v_gene: TRBV9
j_gene: TRBJ2-7
abundance: -
CDR3nt: TGTGCCAGCAGCGTAGGCAGCTCCTACGAGCAGTACTTC
CDR3aa: CASSVGSSYEQYF

d_gene: -
v_gene: TRBV19
j_gene: TRBJ2-6
abundance: -
CDR3nt: TGTGCCAGTACCGGGGGAGAGGGATCTGGGGCCAACGTCCTGACTTTC
CDR3aa: CASTGGEGSGANVLTF

d_gene: -
v_gene: TRBV7-2
j_gene: TRBJ2-7
abundance: -
CDR3nt: TGTGCCAGCAGCTTAGATAGGCTAGCTCGCGAGCAGTACTTC
CDR3aa: CASSLDRLAREQYF

d_gene: -
v_gene: TRBV19
j_gene: TRBJ1-5
abundance: -
CDR3nt: TGTGCCAGTAGTCCCAGACAGGGCAATCAGCCCCAGCATTTT
CDR3aa: CASSPRQGNQPQHF

d_gene: TRBD2
v_gene: TRBV4-2
j_gene: TRBJ2-7
abundance: -
CDR3nt: TGTGCCAGCAGCCAGGATAGCGGGGGACCTTACGAGCAGTACTTC
CDR3aa: CASSQDSGGPYEQYF

d_gene: -
v_gene: TRBV6-5
j_gene: TRBJ2-7
abundance: -
CDR3nt: TGTGCCAGCGGAGGGCGGGGAGCTAACTACGAGCAGTACTTC
CDR3aa: CASGGRGANYEQYF

d_gene: TRBD1
v_gene: TRBV5-1
j_gene: TRBJ1-3
abundance: -
CDR3nt: TGCGCCAGCAGCCCGGCCCTAGGCAGGGGGGATTCGATCTATTTT
CDR3aa: CASSPALGRGDSIYF

d_gene: -
v_gene: TRBV5-1
j_gene: TRBJ1-2
abundance: -
CDR3nt: TGCGCCAGCAGCCCCTCTCGGACTAGAGACGACTATGGCTACACCTTC
CDR3aa: CASSPSRTRDDYGYTF

d_gene: TRBD1
v_gene: TRBV19
j_gene: TRBJ2-2
abundance: -
CDR3nt: TGTGCCAGTAGGCGGGACAGGGACACCGGGGAGCTGTTTTTT
CDR3aa: CASRRDRDTGELFF

d_gene: -
v_gene: TRBV7-9
j_gene: TRBJ2-1
abundance: few
CDR3nt: TGTGCCAGCAGCCGTTACAATGAGCAGTTCTTC
CDR3aa: CASSRYNEQFF

d_gene: TRBD1
v_gene: TRBV29-1
j_gene: TRBJ2-6
abundance: -
CDR3nt: TGCAGCGCCGAGACCCGGGGACAGGCTACCTCTGGGGCCAACGTCCTGACTTTC
CDR3aa: CSAETRGQATSGANVLTF

d_gene: -
v_gene: TRBV7-9
j_gene: TRBJ1-6
abundance: -
CDR3nt: TGTTCCAGCAGGCAGTATGTTTCACCCCTCCACTTT
CDR3aa: CSSRQYVSPLHF

d_gene: TRBD1
v_gene: TRBV18
j_gene: TRBJ2-5
abundance: -
CDR3nt: TGTGCCAGCCGCTCAGACAGGGGAGACGAGGAGACCCAGTACTTC
CDR3aa: CASRSDRGDEETQYF

d_gene: TRBD1
v_gene: TRBV6-1
j_gene: TRBJ2-3
abundance: -
CDR3nt: TGTGCCAGCAGTGAATATAGGGACAGCTCCTATACGCAGTATTTT
CDR3aa: CASSEYRDSSYTQYF

d_gene: -
v_gene: TRBV6-1
j_gene: TRBJ1-5
abundance: few
CDR3nt: TGTGCCACCCACCGGGTTTCTAGCAATCAGCCCCAGCATTTT
CDR3aa: CATHRVSSNQPQHF

d_gene: -
v_gene: TRBV5-1
j_gene: TRBJ2-7
abundance: -
CDR3nt: TGCGCCAGCAGCTCCGAGGCGGGGGCCGGTTACAACGAGCAGTACTTC
CDR3aa: CASSSEAGAGYNEQYF

d_gene: -
v_gene: TRBV27
j_gene: TRBJ1-2
abundance: -
CDR3nt: TGTGCCAGCAGATTGGACGGGCGGGCCAACTATGGCTACACCTTC
CDR3aa: CASRLDGRANYGYTF

d_gene: -
v_gene: TRBV6-6
j_gene: TRBJ2-1
abundance: -
CDR3nt: TGTGCCAGCAGTCCCAGGGGTAGTACAAATGAGCAGTTCTTC
CDR3aa: CASSPRGSTNEQFF

d_gene: TRBD2
v_gene: TRBV6-1
j_gene: TRBJ2-3
abundance: -
CDR3nt: TGTGCCAGCAGTGCTTTATCGGGGGGGAGCACAGATACGCAGTATTTT
CDR3aa: CASSALSGGSTDTQYF

d_gene: TRBD1
v_gene: TRBV2
j_gene: TRBJ2-7
abundance: -
CDR3nt: TGTGCCAGCACTCGGGACAGTACCTACGAGCAGTACTTC
CDR3aa: CASTRDSTYEQYF

d_gene: -
v_gene: TRBV28
j_gene: TRBJ2-5
abundance: -
CDR3nt: TGTGCCAGCAGCCCTTCGGGACTCCGAGGAGAGACCCAGTACTTC
CDR3aa: CASSPSGLRGETQYF

d_gene: -
v_gene: TRBV15
j_gene: TRBJ2-7
abundance: once
CDR3nt: TGTGCCACCAGCAGAGATGGGGGGACCTACGAGCAGTACTTC
CDR3aa: CATSRDGGTYEQYF

d_gene: TRBD1
v_gene: TRBV28
j_gene: TRBJ2-5
abundance: -
CDR3nt: TGTGCCAGCAGTTTTTTGAATTTTAGGACAGGTGGCCAAGAGACCCAGTACTTC
CDR3aa: CASSFLNFRTGGQETQYF

d_gene: TRBD1
v_gene: TRBV4-3
j_gene: TRBJ1-1
abundance: few
CDR3nt: TGCGCCAGCAGCCAAGACGACAGGGGAAGAACTGAAGCTTTCTTT
CDR3aa: CASSQDDRGRTEAFF

d_gene: -
v_gene: TRBV29-1
j_gene: TRBJ2-7
abundance: -
CDR3nt: TGCAGCGTTGTCTTCCAACTGGGTGGAGGGCAGTACTTC
CDR3aa: CSVVFQLGGGQYF

d_gene: -
v_gene: TRBV6-5
j_gene: TRBJ1-1
abundance: few
CDR3nt: TGTGCCAGCAGTTACTCAGGCCGGGACACTGAAGCTTTCTTT
CDR3aa: CASSYSGRDTEAFF

d_gene: TRBD2
v_gene: TRBV6-4
j_gene: TRBJ2-2
abundance: -
CDR3nt: TGTGCCAGCAGTGCCTTCCTGAATAGCGGGGGGGACACCGGGGAGCTGTTTTTT
CDR3aa: CASSAFLNSGGDTGELFF

d_gene: TRBD2
v_gene: TRBV5-6
j_gene: TRBJ2-1
abundance: once
CDR3nt: TGTGCCAGCAGCCTAATAGCGGGGGGCATAAACAATGAGCAGTTCTTC
CDR3aa: CASSLIAGGINNEQFF

d_gene: TRBD1
v_gene: TRBV20-1
j_gene: TRBJ1-2
abundance: -
CDR3nt: TGCAGTGCAAAAACAGGGGTCGGCTACACCTTC
CDR3aa: CSAKTGVGYTF

d_gene: -
v_gene: TRBV18
j_gene: TRBJ2-4
abundance: -
CDR3nt: TGTGCCAGCTCACCGGTCAGGCGGGGGCCGGAGGCCAAAAACATTCAGTACTTC
CDR3aa: CASSPVRRGPEAKNIQYF

d_gene: TRBD2
v_gene: TRBV10-3
j_gene: TRBJ2-3
abundance: -
CDR3nt: TGTGCCATCAGTGACTATAGCGGGTATCTTCCAGATACGCAGTATTTT
CDR3aa: CAISDYSGYLPDTQYF

d_gene: -
v_gene: TRBV4-1
j_gene: TRBJ2-7
abundance: few
CDR3nt: TGCGCCAGCAGCCTACTCCCCCTAGACCAGTCCTACGAGCAGTACTTC
CDR3aa: CASSLLPLDQSYEQYF

d_gene: -
v_gene: TRBV25-1
j_gene: TRBJ2-5
abundance: -
CDR3nt: TGTGCCAGCAGTTCCCAGGGGAACCAAGAGACCCAGTACTTC
CDR3aa: CASSSQGNQETQYF

d_gene: -
v_gene: TRBV5-4
j_gene: TRBJ1-1
abundance: few
CDR3nt: TGTGCCAGCAGCGCCCGTGAGCAAGCTTTCTTT
CDR3aa: CASSAREQAFF

d_gene: TRBD2
v_gene: TRBV19
j_gene: TRBJ2-3
abundance: -
CDR3nt: TGTGCCAGTAGTTTACTAGCGGGGGACACAGATACGCAGTATTTT
CDR3aa: CASSLLAGDTDTQYF

d_gene: TRBD2
v_gene: TRBV11-2
j_gene: TRBJ2-1
abundance: -
CDR3nt: TGTGCCAGCAGCCCGACGCGGGGGTATTCTTACAATGAGCAGTTCTTC
CDR3aa: CASSPTRGYSYNEQFF

d_gene: TRBD2
v_gene: TRBV7-2
j_gene: TRBJ2-7
abundance: once
CDR3nt: TGTGCCAGCAGCCAGACTAGCGTCTCCTACGAGCAGTACTTC
CDR3aa: CASSQTSVSYEQYF

d_gene: -
v_gene: TRBV13
j_gene: TRBJ1-2
abundance: -
CDR3nt: TGTGCCAGCAGCACGGGGGGGGTGGGCGGCTATGGCTACACCTTC
CDR3aa: CASSTGGVGGYGYTF

d_gene: TRBD1
v_gene: TRBV18
j_gene: TRBJ1-4
abundance: -
CDR3nt: TGTGCCAGCTCACCACAACAGGGGGCAAGTGAAAAACTGTTTTTT
CDR3aa: CASSPQQGASEKLFF

d_gene: TRBD1
v_gene: TRBV6-5
j_gene: TRBJ2-2
abundance: -
CDR3nt: TGTGCCAGCAAACCGGGACAGACGAACACCGGGGAGCTGTTTTTT
CDR3aa: CASKPGQTNTGELFF

d_gene: -
v_gene: TRBV28
j_gene: TRBJ1-2
abundance: -
CDR3nt: TGTGCCAGCAGTCGTAGAGTGCGTGGCTACACCTTC
CDR3aa: CASSRRVRGYTF

d_gene: -
v_gene: TRBV19
j_gene: TRBJ2-7
abundance: few
CDR3nt: TGTGCCAGTAGTAGTGGTGGGGCCGTCTCCCCAGAGCAGTACTTC
CDR3aa: CASSSGGAVSPEQYF

d_gene: -
v_gene: TRBV4-1
j_gene: TRBJ1-1
abundance: -
CDR3nt: TGCGCCAGCAGCCAAGTTTCCAGTTCAATGAACACTGAAGCTTTCTTT
CDR3aa: CASSQVSSSMNTEAFF

d_gene: -
v_gene: TRBV29-1
j_gene: TRBJ2-7
abundance: -
CDR3nt: TGCAGCGTTGTCCGGGACTCGTCCTACGAGCAGTACTTC
CDR3aa: CSVVRDSSYEQYF